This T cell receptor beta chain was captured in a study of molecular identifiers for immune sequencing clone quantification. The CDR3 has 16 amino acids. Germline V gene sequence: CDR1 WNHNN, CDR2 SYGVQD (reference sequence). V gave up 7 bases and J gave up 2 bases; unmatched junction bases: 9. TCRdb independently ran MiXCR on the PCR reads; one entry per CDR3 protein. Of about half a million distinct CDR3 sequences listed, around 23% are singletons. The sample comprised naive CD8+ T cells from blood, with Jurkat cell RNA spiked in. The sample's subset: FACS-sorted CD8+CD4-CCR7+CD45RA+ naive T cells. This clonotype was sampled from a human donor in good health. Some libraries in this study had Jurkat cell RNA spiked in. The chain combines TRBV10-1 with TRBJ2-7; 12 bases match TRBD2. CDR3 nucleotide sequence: TGCGCCAGCACCCAGACTAGCGGGGGACCCACCTACGAGCAGTACTTC. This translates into CASTQTSGGPTYEQYF.